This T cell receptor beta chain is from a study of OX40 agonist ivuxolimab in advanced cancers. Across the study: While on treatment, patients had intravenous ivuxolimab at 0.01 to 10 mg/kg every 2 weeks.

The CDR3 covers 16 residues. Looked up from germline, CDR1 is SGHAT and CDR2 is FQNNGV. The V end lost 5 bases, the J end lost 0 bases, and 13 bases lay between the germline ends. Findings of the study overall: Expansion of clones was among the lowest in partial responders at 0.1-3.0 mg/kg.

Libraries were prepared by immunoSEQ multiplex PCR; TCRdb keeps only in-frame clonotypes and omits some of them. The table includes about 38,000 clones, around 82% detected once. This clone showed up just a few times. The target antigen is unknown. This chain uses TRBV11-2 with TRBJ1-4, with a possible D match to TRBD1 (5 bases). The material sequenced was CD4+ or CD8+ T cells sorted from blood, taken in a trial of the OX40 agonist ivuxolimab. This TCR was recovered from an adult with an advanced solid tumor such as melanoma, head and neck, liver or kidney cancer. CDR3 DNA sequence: TGTGCCAGCAGCCTTACAGGTTATGCAACTAATGAAAAACTGTTTTTT. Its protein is CASSLTGYATNEKLFF.